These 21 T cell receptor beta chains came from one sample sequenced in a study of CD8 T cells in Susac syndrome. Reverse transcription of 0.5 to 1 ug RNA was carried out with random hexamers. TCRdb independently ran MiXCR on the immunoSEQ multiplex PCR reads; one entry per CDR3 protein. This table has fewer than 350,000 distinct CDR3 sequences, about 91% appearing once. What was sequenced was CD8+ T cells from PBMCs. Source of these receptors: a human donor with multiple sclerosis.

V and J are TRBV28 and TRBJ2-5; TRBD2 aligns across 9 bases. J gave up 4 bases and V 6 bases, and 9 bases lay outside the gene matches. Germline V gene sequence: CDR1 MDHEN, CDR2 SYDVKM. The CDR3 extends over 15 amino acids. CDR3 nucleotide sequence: TGTGCCAGCAGGCGGCGGGTAGCGGGAGTAGAGACCCAGTACTTC. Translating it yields CASRRRVAGVETQYF.

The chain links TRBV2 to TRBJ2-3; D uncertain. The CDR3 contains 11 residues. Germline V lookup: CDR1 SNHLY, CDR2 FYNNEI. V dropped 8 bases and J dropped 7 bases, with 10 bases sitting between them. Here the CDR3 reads CASLDLNTQYF. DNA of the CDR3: TGTGCCAGCCTGGACCTGAATACGCAGTATTTT. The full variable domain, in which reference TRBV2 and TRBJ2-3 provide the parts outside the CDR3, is EPEVTQTPSHQVTQMGQEVILRCVPISNHLYFYWYRQILGQKVEFLVSFYNNEISEKSEIFDDQFSVERPDGSNFTLKIRSTKLEDSAMYFCASLDLNTQYFGPGTRLTVL.

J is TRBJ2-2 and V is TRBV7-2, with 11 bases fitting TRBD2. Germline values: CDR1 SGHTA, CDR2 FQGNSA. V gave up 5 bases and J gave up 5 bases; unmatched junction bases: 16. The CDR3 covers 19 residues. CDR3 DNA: TGTGCCAGCAGCCCGACAGGACTAGCGGGTGGCGCTGGGACCGGGGAGCTGTTTTTT. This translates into CASSPTGLAGGAGTGELFF. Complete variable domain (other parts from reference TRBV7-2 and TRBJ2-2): GAGVSQSPSNKVTEKGKDVELRCDPISGHTALYWYRQSLGQGLEFLIYFQGNSAPDKSGLPSDRFSAERTGGSVSTLTIQRTQQEDSAVYLCASSPTGLAGGAGTGELFFGEGSRLTVL.

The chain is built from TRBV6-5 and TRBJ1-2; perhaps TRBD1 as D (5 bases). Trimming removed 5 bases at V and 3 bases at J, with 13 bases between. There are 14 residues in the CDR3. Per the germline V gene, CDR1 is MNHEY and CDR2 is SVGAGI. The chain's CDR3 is CASSPIETDYGYTF. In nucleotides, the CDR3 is TGTGCCAGCAGTCCAATAGAGACAGACTATGGCTACACCTTC.

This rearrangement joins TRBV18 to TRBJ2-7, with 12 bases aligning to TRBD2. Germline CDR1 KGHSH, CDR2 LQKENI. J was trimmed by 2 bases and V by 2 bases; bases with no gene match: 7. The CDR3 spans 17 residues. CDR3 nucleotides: TGTGCCAGCTCACCATCCCTAGCGGGAGGGCCTACCTACGAGCAGTACTTC. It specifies CASSPSLAGGPTYEQYF.

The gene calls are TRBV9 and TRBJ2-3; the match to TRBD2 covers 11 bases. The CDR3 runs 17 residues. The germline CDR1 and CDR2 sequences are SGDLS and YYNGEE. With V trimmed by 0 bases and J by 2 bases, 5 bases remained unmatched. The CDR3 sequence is CASSVGDSGGATDTQYF. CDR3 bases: TGTGCCAGCAGCGTAGGTGATAGCGGGGGGGCCACAGATACGCAGTATTTT.

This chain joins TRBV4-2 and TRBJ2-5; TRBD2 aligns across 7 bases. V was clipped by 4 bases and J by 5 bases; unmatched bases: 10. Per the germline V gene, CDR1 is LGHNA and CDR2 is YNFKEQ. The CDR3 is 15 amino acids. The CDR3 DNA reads TGTGCCAGCAGCCCTGGGAGGGCTGATCCGGAGACCCAGTACTTC. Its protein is CASSPGRADPETQYF.

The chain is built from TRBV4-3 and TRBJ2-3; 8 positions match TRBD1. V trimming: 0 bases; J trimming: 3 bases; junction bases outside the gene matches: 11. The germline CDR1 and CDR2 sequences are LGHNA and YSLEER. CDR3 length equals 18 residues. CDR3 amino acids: CASSQDEVGRGLTDTQYF. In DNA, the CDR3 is TGCGCCAGCAGCCAAGATGAAGTCGGCAGGGGGCTGACAGATACGCAGTATTTT.

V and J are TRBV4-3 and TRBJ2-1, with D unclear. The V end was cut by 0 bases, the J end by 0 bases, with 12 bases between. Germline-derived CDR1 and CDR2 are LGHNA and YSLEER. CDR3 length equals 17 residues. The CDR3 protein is CASSQDLVGSSYNEQFF. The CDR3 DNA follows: TGCGCCAGCAGCCAAGATCTGGTTGGCAGCTCCTACAATGAGCAGTTCTTC.

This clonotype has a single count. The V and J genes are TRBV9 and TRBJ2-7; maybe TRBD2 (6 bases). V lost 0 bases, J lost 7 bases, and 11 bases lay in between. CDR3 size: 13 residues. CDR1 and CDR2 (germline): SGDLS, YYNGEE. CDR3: CASSVDGAGEQYF. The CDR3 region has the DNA TGTGCCAGCAGCGTAGATGGGGCGGGGGAGCAGTACTTC.

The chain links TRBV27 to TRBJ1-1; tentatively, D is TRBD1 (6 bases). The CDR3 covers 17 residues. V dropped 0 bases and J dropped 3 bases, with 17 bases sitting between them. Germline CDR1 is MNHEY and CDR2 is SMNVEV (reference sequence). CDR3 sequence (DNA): TGTGCCAGCAGTTTATCGGCAGGGGCACACGGTTACACTGAAGCTTTCTTT. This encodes CASSLSAGAHGYTEAFF.

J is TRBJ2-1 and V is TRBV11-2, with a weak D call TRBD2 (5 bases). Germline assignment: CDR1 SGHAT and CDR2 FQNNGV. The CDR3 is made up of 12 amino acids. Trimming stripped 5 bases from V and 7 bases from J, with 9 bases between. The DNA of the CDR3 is TGTGCCAGCAGCGGGGAGATTAATGAGCAGTTCTTC. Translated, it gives CASSGEINEQFF.

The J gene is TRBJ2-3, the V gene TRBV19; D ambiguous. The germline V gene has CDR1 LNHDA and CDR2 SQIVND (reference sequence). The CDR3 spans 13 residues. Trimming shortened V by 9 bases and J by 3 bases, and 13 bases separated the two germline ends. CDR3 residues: CASNTHSTDTQYF. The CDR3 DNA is TGTGCCAGCAACACTCATTCGACAGATACGCAGTATTTT.

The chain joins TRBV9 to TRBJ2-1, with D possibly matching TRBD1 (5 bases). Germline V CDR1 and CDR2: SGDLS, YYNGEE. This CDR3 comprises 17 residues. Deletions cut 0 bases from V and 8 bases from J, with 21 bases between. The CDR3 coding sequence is TGTGCCAGCAGCGTAGGTGGGGCGCCGTTCGGGTTTCATGAGCAGTTCTTC. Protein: CASSVGGAPFGFHEQFF.

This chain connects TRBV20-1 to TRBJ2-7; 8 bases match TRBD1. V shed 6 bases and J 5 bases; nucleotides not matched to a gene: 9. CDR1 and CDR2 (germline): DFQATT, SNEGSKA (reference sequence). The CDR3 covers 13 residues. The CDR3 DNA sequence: TGCAGTGCCCAGGGGGCGATAGGGAACGAGCAGTACTTC. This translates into CSAQGAIGNEQYF.

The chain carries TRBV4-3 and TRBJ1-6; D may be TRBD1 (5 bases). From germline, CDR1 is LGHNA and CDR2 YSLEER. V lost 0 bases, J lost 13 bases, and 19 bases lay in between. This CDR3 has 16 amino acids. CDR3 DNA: TGCGCCAGCAGCCAAGATCGGGGCCTGCCCATCATGCCCCTCCACTTT. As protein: CASSQDRGLPIMPLHF.

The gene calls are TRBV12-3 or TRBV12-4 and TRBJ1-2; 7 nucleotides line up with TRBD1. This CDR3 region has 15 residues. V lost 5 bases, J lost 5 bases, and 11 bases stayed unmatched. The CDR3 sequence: CASSLHDREPYGYTF. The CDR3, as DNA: TGTGCCAGCAGTCTTCATGACAGGGAGCCTTATGGCTACACCTTC.

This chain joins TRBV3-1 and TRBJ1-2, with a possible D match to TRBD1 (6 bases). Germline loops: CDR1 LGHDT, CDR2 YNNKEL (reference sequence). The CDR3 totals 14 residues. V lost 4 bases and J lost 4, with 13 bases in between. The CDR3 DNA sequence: TGTGCCAGCAGCCTCCCAGGACAGCCCTATGGCTACACCTTC. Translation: CASSLPGQPYGYTF.

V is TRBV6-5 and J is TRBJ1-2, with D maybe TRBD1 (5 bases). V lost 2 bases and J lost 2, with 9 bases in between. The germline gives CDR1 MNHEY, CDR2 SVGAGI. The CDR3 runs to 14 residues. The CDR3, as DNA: TGTGCCAGCAGTTACGGCAGGGTAAACTATGGCTACACCTTC. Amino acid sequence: CASSYGRVNYGYTF.

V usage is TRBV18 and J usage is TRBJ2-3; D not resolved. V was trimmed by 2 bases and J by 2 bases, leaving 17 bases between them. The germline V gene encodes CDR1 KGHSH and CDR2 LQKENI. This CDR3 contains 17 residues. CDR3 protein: CASSPFPSGFDTDTQYF. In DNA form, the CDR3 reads TGTGCCAGCTCACCATTTCCTTCCGGGTTCGACACAGATACGCAGTATTTT.

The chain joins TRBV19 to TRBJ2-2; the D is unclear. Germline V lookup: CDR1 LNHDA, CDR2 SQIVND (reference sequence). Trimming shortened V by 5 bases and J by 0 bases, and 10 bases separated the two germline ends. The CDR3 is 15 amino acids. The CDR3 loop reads CASSVGYPNTGELFF. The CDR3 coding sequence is TGTGCCAGTAGTGTAGGGTACCCGAACACCGGGGAGCTGTTTTTT.